This T cell receptor beta chain was sequenced in a study of shared clonotypes between healthy human individuals. In the study overall: Each donor's CD8 memory used one plate, CD8 naive two, each CD4 subset three.

V lost 6 bases and J 7 bases, leaving 10 bases between the germline ends. Looked up from germline, CDR1 is SNHLY and CDR2 is FYNNEI. The CDR3 extends over 11 amino acids. Caucasian adults living in Nashville, Tennessee, provided all samples. Evenly divided among several immunoSEQ plates was the genomic DNA of each subset. The table came from immunoSEQ multiplex PCR; TCRdb's copy has only in-frame clones and leaves some out. This table holds 1.4 million to 1.5 million clones, about 96% found once. For this clone: Additional DNA sequences in this sample encode the identical CDR3.

Sequences were obtained from naive CD4+ T cells sorted from blood. As to subset: CD45RA+ positively selected. The sequence was obtained from a young man in good health. V and J are TRBV2 and TRBJ2-7; D ambiguous. DNA of the CDR3: TGTGCCAGCAGGCGACTTTTGGAGCAGTACTTC. Its translation is CASRRLLEQYF.